Listed below are T cell receptor beta chains from one sample, sequenced in a study of blood T cell repertoires in COVID-19. The table came from immunoSEQ multiplex PCR; TCRdb's copy has only in-frame clones and leaves some out. The data hold almost 200,000 clones, with around four fifths observed a single time. The sequenced sample consisted of peripheral blood. The origin of the receptors is a man aged 60 to 69 with COVID-19, enrolled during active disease. Each CDR3 is given with its conserved first and last residue. D genes are given only for firm matches. Clone size is shown for a subset of rows, as once, few, many or a class of expanded clone.

J gene	CDR3 length	clone size	V gene	D gene	CDR3 protein	CDR3 DNA
TRBJ2-7	13	.	TRBV6-6	.	CASKPTTYYEQYF	TGTGCCAGCAAGCCGACAACTTACTACGAGCAGTACTTC
TRBJ1-5	15	.	TRBV4-1	TRBD1	CASSREQGAGQPQHF	TGCGCCAGCAGCCGGGAACAGGGGGCGGGACAGCCCCAGCATTTT
TRBJ2-1	17	.	TRBV3-1/TRBV3-2	TRBD2	CASSRSITSGRGSEQFF	TGTGCCAGCAGCCGGTCCATTACTAGCGGGAGAGGAAGTGAGCAGTTCTTC
TRBJ2-2	18	.	TRBV19	TRBD2	CASSPWLAGGLGTGELFF	TGTGCCAGTAGTCCATGGCTAGCGGGAGGGCTCGGCACCGGGGAGCTGTTTTTT
TRBJ1-5	14	once	TRBV2	.	CASSVGGRAQPQHF	TGTGCCAGCAGTGTTGGGGGCCGGGCTCAGCCCCAGCATTTT
TRBJ1-3	15	.	TRBV2	.	CASRGGASSGNTIYF	TGTGCCAGCAGGGGGGGAGCCTCCTCTGGAAACACCATATATTTT
TRBJ2-1	15	.	TRBV5-8	.	CASSLGDTSYNEQFF	TGTGCCAGCAGCTTGGGGGACACCTCGTACAATGAGCAGTTCTTC
TRBJ1-2	15	.	TRBV5-1	TRBD1	CASSTDPGQSYGYTF	TGCGCCAGCAGCACCGATCCGGGACAGAGCTATGGCTACACCTTC
TRBJ2-2	15	.	TRBV14	TRBD2	CASSPLGGYGGELFF	TGTGCCAGCAGCCCCCTGGGAGGGTACGGCGGGGAGCTGTTTTTT
TRBJ1-5	15	.	TRBV27	TRBD1	CASSFYRGYNQPQHF	TGTGCCAGCAGTTTCTACAGGGGCTACAATCAGCCCCAGCATTTT
TRBJ2-7	13	.	TRBV3-1/TRBV3-2	TRBD1	CASRGQVFSEQYF	TGTGCCAGCAGGGGACAGGTTTTTTCCGAGCAGTACTTC
TRBJ1-2	16	.	TRBV27	TRBD1	CASSRAGTGANYGYTF	TGTGCCAGCAGCCGCGCCGGGACAGGAGCTAACTATGGCTACACCTTC
TRBJ2-1	13	.	TRBV5-1	TRBD1	CASSFGQGGEQFF	TGCGCCAGCAGCTTCGGACAGGGAGGTGAGCAGTTCTTC
TRBJ2-3	16	once	TRBV11-2	TRBD1	CASSLDSGQGADTQYF	TGTGCCAGCAGCTTAGATAGCGGACAGGGGGCAGATACGCAGTATTTT
TRBJ1-3	14	.	TRBV10-1	.	CASTDGGVGNTIYF	TGCGCCAGCACCGACGGAGGAGTCGGAAACACCATATATTTT
TRBJ1-1	11	once	TRBV5-1	.	CASSLDGEAFF	TGCGCCAGCAGCTTGGACGGGGAAGCTTTCTTT
TRBJ1-1	11	.	TRBV5-1	.	CASSLGAEAFF	TGCGCCAGCAGCTTGGGCGCTGAAGCTTTCTTT
TRBJ2-7	14	.	TRBV9	.	CASSVEQISYEQYF	TGTGCCAGCAGCGTAGAACAGATATCCTACGAGCAGTACTTC
TRBJ2-1	16	.	TRBV7-9	.	CASSPRGGVPYNEQFF	TGTGCCAGCAGCCCAAGGGGGGGAGTCCCCTACAATGAGCAGTTCTTC
TRBJ2-3	15	.	TRBV13	TRBD1	CASSAWTGERDTQYF	TGTGCCAGCAGCGCCTGGACAGGGGAGAGAGATACGCAGTATTTT
TRBJ2-5	15	.	TRBV19	TRBD1	CASSPIDRDQETQYF	TGTGCCAGTAGCCCGATCGACAGGGATCAAGAGACCCAGTACTTC
TRBJ1-6	16	.	TRBV3-1/TRBV3-2	.	CASSQESLGSNSPLHF	TGTGCCAGCAGCCAAGAAAGTCTAGGGAGTAATTCACCCCTCCACTTT
TRBJ1-1	16	once	TRBV28	TRBD1	CASSLIQGARGTEAFF	TGTGCCAGCAGTTTAATCCAGGGGGCGAGGGGTACTGAAGCTTTCTTT
TRBJ1-2	16	.	TRBV7-3	.	CASSGGGAPANYGYTF	TGTGCCAGCAGCGGGGGAGGGGCTCCAGCTAACTATGGCTACACCTTC
TRBJ1-6	17	.	TRBV19	.	CASSISLESSYNSPLHF	TGTGCCAGTAGTATTTCTTTGGAGAGCTCCTATAATTCACCCCTCCACTTT
TRBJ2-3	19	.	TRBV28	TRBD2	CASSSPSGGREPSPDTQYF	TGTGCCAGCTCGTCTCCGTCGGGGGGGCGGGAACCCTCGCCAGATACGCAGTATTTT
TRBJ2-7	13	.	TRBV6-2/TRBV6-3	TRBD1	CASSYGAGGEQYF	TGTGCCAGCAGTTACGGAGCAGGGGGCGAGCAGTACTTC
TRBJ1-5	15	.	TRBV7-2	TRBD1	CASSLGTGYTQPQHF	TGTGCCAGCAGTTTAGGGACAGGGTACACTCAGCCCCAGCATTTT
TRBJ2-1	15	.	TRBV5-1	TRBD1	CASSLQGIIGNEQFF	TGCGCCAGCAGCTTACAGGGGATAATTGGGAATGAGCAGTTCTTC
TRBJ1-2	12	.	TRBV10-3	.	CAISEWGQGYTF	TGTGCCATCAGTGAATGGGGGCAAGGCTACACCTTC
TRBJ2-1	13	.	TRBV5-6	.	CASSKGAHNEQFF	TGTGCCAGCAGCAAAGGGGCTCACAATGAGCAGTTCTTC
TRBJ1-6	15	.	TRBV19	.	CASSMGRNNNSPLHF	TGTGCCAGTAGTATGGGCCGGAATAATAATTCACCCCTCCACTTT
TRBJ2-7	18	.	TRBV14	TRBD1	CASSQERIQDRGSYEQYF	TGTGCCAGCAGCCAAGAGAGGATACAGGACAGGGGGTCCTACGAGCAGTACTTC
TRBJ1-5	13	.	TRBV19	.	CASRQGAPQPQHF	TGTGCCAGTAGACAGGGAGCCCCTCAGCCCCAGCATTTT
TRBJ2-2	14	.	TRBV30	TRBD1	CAWMVAGGKWELFF	TGTGCCTGGATGGTGGCAGGGGGTAAATGGGAGCTGTTTTTT
TRBJ1-2	13	few	TRBV29-1	TRBD1	CSVDFSRGYGYTF	TGCAGCGTGGACTTTAGCAGGGGGTATGGCTACACCTTC
TRBJ2-2	16	.	TRBV15	.	CATSRGGAGVTGELFF	TGTGCCACCAGCAGAGGAGGAGCAGGGGTTACCGGGGAGCTGTTTTTT
TRBJ2-3	16	.	TRBV9	.	CASSVGTGASTDTQYF	TGTGCCAGCAGCGTCGGGACTGGGGCGAGCACAGATACGCAGTATTTT
TRBJ1-3	15	once	TRBV2	.	CASSESGGQTDTIYF	TGTGCCAGCAGTGAATCTGGAGGACAGACGGACACCATATATTTT
TRBJ1-1	15	.	TRBV5-1	.	CASSLAGQRGTEAFF	TGCGCCAGCAGCTTGGCCGGACAGCGAGGAACTGAAGCTTTCTTT
TRBJ2-2	16	.	TRBV4-3	TRBD1	CASSSLGQGRPGELFF	TGCGCCAGCAGTTCCCTCGGACAGGGGCGGCCCGGGGAGCTGTTTTTT
TRBJ1-2	13	.	TRBV18	.	CASSPTADYGYTF	TGTGCCAGCTCACCAACCGCAGACTATGGCTACACCTTC
TRBJ1-2	14	once	TRBV28	TRBD1	CASSEGGQGFGYTF	TGTGCCAGCAGCGAAGGGGGACAGGGGTTTGGCTACACCTTC
TRBJ1-5	14	.	TRBV6-5	.	CASKARPGNQPQHF	TGTGCCAGCAAAGCCCGCCCGGGGAATCAGCCCCAGCATTTT
TRBJ1-1	14	.	TRBV15	TRBD1	CATGQGRDNTEAFF	TGTGCCACCGGACAGGGGAGGGACAACACTGAAGCTTTCTTT
TRBJ1-2	14	.	TRBV27	TRBD1	CASSWTGGVYGYTF	TGTGCCAGCAGTTGGACAGGGGGCGTCTATGGCTACACCTTC
TRBJ1-5	14	.	TRBV30	.	CAWSVRGYRQPQHF	TGTGCCTGGAGTGTACGGGGGTACCGACAGCCCCAGCATTTT
TRBJ1-3	19	.	TRBV5-1	TRBD1	CASSPGDRSFWISGNTIYF	TGCGCCAGCAGCCCCGGGGACAGGAGTTTCTGGATCTCTGGAAACACCATATATTTT
TRBJ1-2	13	.	TRBV6-5	TRBD1	CASSRGQGLGYTF	TGTGCCAGCAGTAGGGGACAGGGGTTAGGCTACACCTTC
TRBJ2-5	15	.	TRBV6-1	.	CASSEVGGLGETQYF	TGTGCCAGCAGTGAAGTAGGTGGACTCGGGGAGACCCAGTACTTC
TRBJ2-7	15	.	TRBV25-1	.	CASSPPSGRPYEQYF	TGTGCCAGCAGCCCCCCCAGCGGTCGGCCCTACGAGCAGTACTTC
TRBJ2-7	13	once	TRBV27	.	CASSFRGTYEQYF	TGTGCCAGCAGTTTCAGGGGCACCTACGAGCAGTACTTC
TRBJ1-6	16	.	TRBV7-9	.	CASSPSGGRNNSPLHF	TGTGCCAGCAGCCCTTCGGGGGGTAGGAATAATTCACCCCTCCACTTT
TRBJ1-1	15	.	TRBV7-2	TRBD1	CASSLTGDPKTEAFF	TGTGCCAGCAGCTTGACAGGGGACCCAAAAACTGAAGCTTTCTTT
TRBJ1-2	15	.	TRBV18	.	CASSPLLEGMDGYTF	TGTGCCAGCTCACCCCTGCTAGAGGGAATGGATGGCTACACCTTC